The entry that follows covers one TCR beta chain sequence. Its antigen is currently unknown. The record originates from a study of CD8 T cells in Susac syndrome. General observations from the study: The study's TCR sequencing and HLA analysis drew on a certain number of individuals. That number was acknowledged as relatively small.

Peripheral blood CD8+ and CD4+ T cells were profiled by TCR beta sequencing. The CD8+ and CD4+ T cells were negatively isolated, with the TEMRA cells enriched by FACS. The CDR3 runs to 15 residues. V lost 5 bases and J 2 bases, leaving 16 bases between the germline ends. Germline V gene lookup returns CDR1 PRHDT and CDR2 FYEKMQ (reference sequence). Random hexamers were used to reverse transcribe the RNA input (roughly 0.5 to 1 ug). Multiplex immunoSEQ PCR targeted 54 Vbeta and 13 Jbeta TCR beta segments. In TCRdb, the immunoSEQ multiplex PCR reads were re-called with MiXCR into one record per CDR3 protein. The sample carries around 100,000 distinct CDR3 sequences, 95% recorded once.

The specimen was CD8+ T cells from PBMCs. The source of this sequence is a human donor with Susac syndrome. This chain uses TRBV13 with TRBJ2-7; D is possibly TRBD1 or TRBD2 (5 bases each). The CDR3 loop is CASSLRRDGAYEQYF. CDR3 DNA: TGTGCCAGCAGCCTCCGCCGGGACGGTGCCTACGAGCAGTACTTC.